This entry lists 28 T cell receptor beta chains sequenced from one sample in a study of T cell responses to AZD1222 COVID-19 vaccine. Some clones are missing from TCRdb's copy, which holds only in-frame ones; the method was immunoSEQ multiplex PCR. The table shows some 150,000 clones, with roughly 90% occurring only once. The sequencing here drew on peripheral blood, taken 28 days after the second AZD1222 dose. These receptors came from an adult who received the AZD1222 COVID-19 vaccine.

The chain carries TRBV5-4 and TRBJ2-7; no reliable D call. Germline CDR1 and CDR2: SGHNT and YYREEE (reference sequence). Trimming stripped 0 bases from V and 1 base from J, with 11 bases between. CDR3 size: 15 residues. The CDR3 bases are TGTGCCAGCAGCTTGGCGGCCGTCGGATCCTACGAGCAGTACTTC. Protein sequence: CASSLAAVGSYEQYF.

V usage is TRBV24-1 and J usage is TRBJ1-4; D may be TRBD1 (5 bases). Germline CDR1 is KGHDR and CDR2 is SFDVKD. CDR3 size: 17 residues. With 0 bases removed from V and 7 bases from J, the gap between germline ends came to 17 bases. The CDR3 sequence is CATSDLQASGGGEKLFF. CDR3 DNA: TGTGCCACCAGTGATTTGCAGGCTTCCGGGGGGGGTGAAAAACTGTTTTTT.

The chain joins TRBV4-1 to TRBJ2-2; 7 bases align to TRBD1. V was pared by 1 base and J by 4 bases, with 3 bases of the junction left unmatched. This CDR3 has 15 amino acids. CDR1 and CDR2 from the germline V gene are MGHRA and YSYEKL. CDR3 nucleotide sequence: TGCGCCAGCAGCCAAGCCGGGACAGCCACCGGGGAGCTGTTTTTT. This gives the protein CASSQAGTATGELFF.

The chain joins TRBV10-3 to TRBJ2-3; 10 bases fit TRBD1. J was trimmed by 3 bases and V by 6 bases; bases with no gene match: 6. The CDR3 is 15 residues long. Looked up from germline, CDR1 is ENHRY and CDR2 is SYGVKD. This chain's CDR3 is CAIRGPGQGTDTQYF. The CDR3 DNA reads as TGTGCCATCAGGGGGCCGGGACAGGGGACAGATACGCAGTATTTT.

CDR3 loop: CASSSDRANSPLHF. The CDR3 DNA reads TGCGCCAGCAGCTCGGACAGGGCCAATTCACCCCTCCACTTT. This sequence joins TRBV5-1 and TRBJ1-6; TRBD1 agrees at 8 bases. Losses at the gene ends were 3 bases for V and 7 bases for J; bases not matched to a gene: 3. The CDR3 spans 14 residues. Looked up from germline, CDR1 is SGHRS and CDR2 is YFSETQ.

V usage is TRBV7-8 and J usage is TRBJ1-5, with D unclear. Germline lookup yields CDR1 SGHVS and CDR2 FQNEAQ. The CDR3 is 14 amino acids. The V and J ends lost 2 bases and 4 bases respectively, with 9 bases between them. The CDR3 sequence: CASSLTLGNQPQHF. DNA of the CDR3: TGTGCCAGCAGCTTAACTCTGGGGAATCAGCCCCAGCATTTT.

The chain employs TRBV11-2 and TRBJ1-2; no reliable D call. CDR3 length: 15 amino acids. CDR1 is SGHAT, CDR2 FQNNGV, per germline. Trimming stripped 3 bases from V and 6 bases from J, with 17 bases between. The DNA for the CDR3 is TGTGCCAGCAGCTTTAGCGGCAGAGACTGGAATGGCTACACCTTC. Its translation is CASSFSGRDWNGYTF.

In nucleotides, the CDR3 is TGTGCCAGCAGTGAACCGGGGAATTCACCCCTCCACTTT. It specifies CASSEPGNSPLHF. The J gene is TRBJ1-6, the V gene TRBV6-1; D is ambiguous. Per the germline V gene, CDR1 is MNHNS and CDR2 is SASEGT. The CDR3 has 13 residues. Trimming stripped 2 bases from V and 7 bases from J, with 6 bases between.

The chain joins TRBV28 to TRBJ1-1, with D perhaps matching TRBD1 (5 bases). Germline values: CDR1 MDHEN, CDR2 SYDVKM. Deletions cut 6 bases from V and 2 bases from J, with 13 bases between. This CDR3 comprises 14 residues. CDR3 in amino acids: CASRLRGGNTEAFF. The DNA of the CDR3 is TGTGCCAGCAGACTCCGGGGGGGAAACACTGAAGCTTTCTTT.

The genes are TRBV3-1 (or the pseudogene TRBV3-2) and TRBJ2-5, with D possibly matching TRBD2 (5 bases). The V and J ends lost 6 bases and 9 bases respectively, with 11 bases between them. The CDR3 runs 11 residues. Looked up from germline, CDR1 is LGHDT and CDR2 is YNNKEL (reference sequence). The CDR3 nucleotides read TGTGCCAGCAGACTATCGGGGTCCCAGTACTTC. This codes for CASRLSGSQYF.

The rearrangement links TRBV30 to TRBJ1-2; D is unresolved. The CDR3 totals 13 residues. Germline V gene sequence: CDR1 GTSNPN, CDR2 SVGIG (reference sequence). V was cut by 0 bases and J by 8 bases, with 13 bases left in between. CDR3 amino acids: CAWSVAGLGGYTF. CDR3 in DNA: TGTGCCTGGAGTGTAGCGGGTCTGGGCGGCTACACCTTC.

This CDR3 reads CAWSEIGGETQYF. CDR3 in DNA: TGTGCCTGGAGTGAGATCGGTGGGGAGACCCAGTACTTC. This chain uses TRBV30 with TRBJ2-5; D gene unclear. The length of the CDR3 is 13 residues. Germline-derived CDR1 and CDR2 are GTSNPN and SVGIG (reference sequence). The V and J ends lost 1 base and 5 bases respectively, with 11 bases between them.

The chain is built from TRBV7-9 and TRBJ1-3; D not resolved. This CDR3 is 15 amino acids long. From germline, CDR1 is SEHNR and CDR2 FQNEAQ (reference sequence). Trimming took 2 bases from V and 7 from J, leaving 15 bases between them. CDR3 coding DNA: TGTGCCAGCAGCTTATCCTCCTCTTTGGGGAACACCATATATTTT. As protein: CASSLSSSLGNTIYF.

Only a few counts were recorded for this clone. The rearrangement uses TRBV2 and TRBJ1-3; the match to TRBD1 covers 7 bases. Trimming took 2 bases from V and 4 from J; bases not matched to a gene: 5. Germline V gives CDR1 SNHLY, CDR2 FYNNEI. The CDR3 runs 15 residues. As DNA, the CDR3 is TGTGCCAGCAGTGAAACGACAGGGTTAGGAAACACCATATATTTT. This codes for CASSETTGLGNTIYF.

The genes are TRBV4-1 and TRBJ1-6; D is unclear. The CDR3 loop spans 15 amino acids. Germline loops: CDR1 MGHRA, CDR2 YSYEKL. Trimming took off 0 bases at V and 5 bases at J, with 8 bases between the two ends. CDR3 in amino acids: CASSQDPANNSPLHF. The CDR3 nucleotides are TGCGCCAGCAGCCAAGATCCCGCCAATAATTCACCCCTCCACTTT.

In nucleotides, the CDR3 is TGTGCCAGCAGCCCCAGGGCGCTGAACACTGAAGCTTTCTTT. The encoded protein is CASSPRALNTEAFF. The chain recombines TRBV5-5 with TRBJ1-1, with D perhaps matching TRBD1 (5 bases). Germline lookup yields CDR1 SGHKS and CDR2 YYEKEE (reference sequence). This CDR3 has 14 residues. V was cut by 4 bases and J by 0 bases, with 10 bases left in between.

The genes are TRBV10-3 and TRBJ2-5; D uncertain. The CDR3 is 14 amino acids. Looked up from germline, CDR1 is ENHRY and CDR2 is SYGVKD. Trimming took off 0 bases at V and 7 bases at J, with 12 bases between the two ends. The CDR3 DNA reads as TGTGCCATCAGTGAGTCTCGTGGTCCCGGGACCCAGTACTTC. Protein sequence: CAISESRGPGTQYF.

The rearrangement links TRBV11-3 to TRBJ2-1; 8 bases line up with TRBD2. CDR3 length equals 14 residues. Germline V gene sequence: CDR1 SGHNT, CDR2 YENEEA. V lost 5 bases, J lost 10 bases, and 10 bases stayed unmatched. The CDR3 reads CASSPGLDSEEQFF. CDR3 nucleotides: TGTGCCAGCAGCCCGGGACTAGACTCCGAAGAGCAGTTCTTC.

The chain recombines TRBV11-2 with TRBJ1-2, with unresolved D. Trimming removed 1 base at V and 5 bases at J, with 11 bases between. The CDR3 runs to 14 residues. The germline V gene has CDR1 SGHAT and CDR2 FQNNGV. CDR3 bases: TGTGCCAGCAGCTTAGTAGGTGTACCGTATGGCTACACCTTC. As protein: CASSLVGVPYGYTF. The full variable domain, its missing parts supplied by reference TRBV11-2 and TRBJ1-2, is EAGVAQSPRYKIIEKRQSVAFWCNPISGHATLYWYQQILGQGPKLLIQFQNNGVVDDSQLPKDRFSAERLKGVDSTLKIQPAKLEDSAVYLCASSLVGVPYGYTFGSGTRLTVV.

The chain carries TRBV7-6 and TRBJ1-3; D is ambiguous. Germline V CDR1 and CDR2: SGHVS, FNYEAQ. Trimming pared 6 bases from V and 2 bases from J, leaving 14 bases between. The CDR3 is made up of 15 amino acids. The CDR3 loop is CASSGPSTPGNTIYF. The CDR3 region has the DNA TGTGCCAGCAGTGGGCCTTCGACGCCTGGAAACACCATATATTTT.

The chain employs TRBV5-1 and TRBJ2-7; D may be TRBD1 (5 bases). Germline V gives CDR1 SGHRS, CDR2 YFSETQ. The V end was cut by 1 base, the J end by 0 bases, with 8 bases between. This CDR3 is 14 amino acids long. CDR3 in amino acids: CASSLRGNSYEQYF. In DNA, the CDR3 is TGCGCCAGCAGCTTGAGGGGTAACTCCTACGAGCAGTACTTC.

This sequence joins TRBV3-1 (or the pseudogene TRBV3-2) and TRBJ2-2; weak D call: TRBD2 (6 bases). The CDR3 has 16 residues. Between the trimmed V and J ends, which lost 3 bases and 1 base, there was a span of 12 bases. The V gene's germline CDR1 is LGHDT and CDR2 YNNKEL (reference sequence). The CDR3 DNA reads as TGTGCCAGCAGCCAGATCGGGGGTTTGAACACCGGGGAGCTGTTTTTT. Protein sequence: CASSQIGGLNTGELFF.

The chain employs TRBV4-2 and TRBJ2-7; 11 bases align to TRBD1. The germline gives CDR1 LGHNA, CDR2 YNFKEQ. The CDR3 is made up of 14 amino acids. The V gene end was trimmed by 5 bases and the J gene end by 5 bases; junction bases not matched to a gene: 5. CDR3 DNA: TGTGCCAGCAGCGCAGGACAGGGGGCCAACGAGCAGTACTTC. Its protein product is CASSAGQGANEQYF.

The V and J genes are TRBV7-9 and TRBJ1-2; no reliable D call. V lost 5 bases to trimming and J lost 4 bases, with 11 bases between them. CDR1 is SEHNR, CDR2 FQNEAQ, per germline (reference sequence). This CDR3 is built from 13 residues. This CDR3 reads CASSLTEGYGYTF. Written as DNA, the CDR3 is TGTGCCAGCAGCCTCACAGAGGGCTATGGCTACACCTTC.

J is TRBJ1-1 and V is TRBV25-1; 7 bases match TRBD1. V dropped 4 bases and J dropped 4; count of bases not matched to a gene: 6. This CDR3 spans 14 amino acids. CDR1 and CDR2 from the germline V gene are MGHDK and SYGVNS. As DNA, the CDR3 is TGTGCCAGCAGTGCGACAGGGCTAGGCACTGAAGCTTTCTTT. This sequence encodes CASSATGLGTEAFF.

This clone was detected a few times. The chain links TRBV7-2 to TRBJ1-1; maybe TRBD1 (6 bases). The V gene's germline CDR1 is SGHTA and CDR2 FQGNSA. This CDR3 comprises 14 residues. Trimming took off 4 bases at V and 1 base at J, with 10 bases between the two ends. The CDR3 sequence is CASSSGQTNTEAFF. CDR3 DNA: TGTGCCAGCAGCTCCGGACAGACGAACACTGAAGCTTTCTTT.

V usage is TRBV4-2 and J usage is TRBJ1-2; D unclear. This CDR3 comprises 15 residues. From germline, CDR1 is LGHNA and CDR2 YNFKEQ. The V end was cut by 0 bases, the J end by 2 bases, with 10 bases between. CDR3 DNA: TGTGCCAGCAGCCAAGATCGGGGAGGAAACTATGGCTACACCTTC. As protein: CASSQDRGGNYGYTF.

Note on this clone: Other DNA sequences of this sample code for an identical CDR3. The CDR3 DNA follows: TGTGCCAGCAGCCGTGGGACTGAAGCTTTCTTT. It translates to CASSRGTEAFF. The chain links TRBV4-2 to TRBJ1-1, with D uncertain. Trimming took 4 bases from V and 5 from J, leaving 5 bases between them. This CDR3 has 11 residues. Germline V gene sequence: CDR1 LGHNA, CDR2 YNFKEQ.